The 14 T cell receptor beta chains listed next were all sequenced from one sample in a study of T cell changes during pregnancy in multiple sclerosis. The data were produced by immunoSEQ multiplex PCR, yet TCRdb's version contains in-frame clones alone and is incomplete. This sample has some 30,000 clones, with roughly nine tenths found just once. The sample in question was CD8+ T cells from peripheral blood mononuclear cells, obtained in the second trimester of pregnancy. These TCRs come from a female donor with multiple sclerosis, enrolled in a pregnancy study.

In DNA, the CDR3 is TGTGCCAGCAGTCCAGCCAGGGTTCGATTCAATGAGCAGTTCTTC. This sequence encodes CASSPARVRFNEQFF. This chain links TRBV28 with TRBJ2-1, with a possible D match to TRBD1 (5 bases). Trimming stripped 5 bases from V and 6 bases from J, with 17 bases between. CDR1 is MDHEN and CDR2 is SYDVKM in the germline V gene. The CDR3 runs 15 residues.

The chain couples TRBV5-1 to TRBJ2-5; possible D gene TRBD1, 5 bases. Germline V gene lookup returns CDR1 SGHRS and CDR2 YFSETQ. CDR3 length: 13 amino acids. Trimming removed 2 bases at V and 4 bases at J, with 9 bases between. For the CDR3, the DNA is TGCGCCAGCAGCTTTTGGGGCGGAGAGACCCAGTACTTC. Protein sequence: CASSFWGGETQYF.

The V and J genes are TRBV5-1 and TRBJ2-7, with 9 bases lining up with TRBD1. This CDR3 comprises 13 residues. CDR1 is SGHRS and CDR2 is YFSETQ in the germline V gene. With V trimmed by 6 bases and J by 4 bases, 5 bases remained unmatched. Here the CDR3 reads CASTPGQGYEQYF. DNA for the CDR3: TGCGCCAGCACGCCGGGACAGGGTTACGAGCAGTACTTC.

This clone was counted a few times. This chain uses TRBV19 with TRBJ2-2; possibly TRBD2 for D (6 bases). V gave up 7 bases and J gave up 4 bases, with 16 bases separating them. In germline, CDR1 is LNHDA, CDR2 SQIVND (reference sequence). The CDR3 runs 15 residues. CDR3 nucleotides: TGTGCCAGTACCCTTTTGCGGGGCAGCACCGGGGAGCTGTTTTTT. It specifies CASTLLRGSTGELFF.

This chain links TRBV2 with TRBJ2-7; 14 nucleotides align to TRBD2. The CDR3 has 17 amino acids. CDR1 is SNHLY, CDR2 FYNNEI, per germline. V lost 2 bases, J lost 2 bases, and 5 bases stayed unmatched. The CDR3, as DNA: TGTGCCAGCAGTGAACCCCAGACTAGCGGGAGGGCCTACGAGCAGTACTTC. It translates to CASSEPQTSGRAYEQYF.

This clone has just one count. The V and J genes are TRBV25-1 and TRBJ1-2; D may be TRBD1 (5 bases). This CDR3 is 11 amino acids long. V was shortened by 4 bases and J by 8 bases, with 8 bases between the two germline ends. The germline V gene encodes CDR1 MGHDK and CDR2 SYGVNS. DNA of the CDR3: TGTGCCAGCAGTGTGGGGGGAGGCTACACCTTC. This gives the protein CASSVGGGYTF.

The genes are TRBV7-2 and TRBJ2-7; 7 nucleotides line up with TRBD1. The CDR3 consists of 14 residues. Germline values: CDR1 SGHTA, CDR2 FQGNSA. Trimming took 5 bases from V and 4 from J; bases not matched to a gene: 8. CDR3 residues: CASSIPGQLYEQYF. The CDR3 coding sequence is TGTGCCAGCAGCATCCCGGGACAGTTGTACGAGCAGTACTTC.

This clone was seen just once. V usage is TRBV28 and J usage is TRBJ2-1; 12 bases are shared with TRBD2. After removal of 3 bases from V and 5 bases from J, the junction contained 2 bases not matched to a gene. This CDR3 is 15 amino acids long. Germline values: CDR1 MDHEN, CDR2 SYDVKM. The chain's CDR3 is CASSLTSGSDNEQFF. CDR3 sequence (DNA): TGTGCCAGCAGTTTGACTAGCGGGAGCGACAATGAGCAGTTCTTC.

The V and J genes are TRBV4-1 and TRBJ2-1, with 13 bases aligning to TRBD2. The CDR3 consists of 16 residues. The germline gives CDR1 MGHRA, CDR2 YSYEKL. The V segment lost 5 bases and the J segment 6 bases; nucleotides outside the gene matches: 7. CDR3 DNA sequence: TGCGCCAGCAGCACCCGACTAGCGGGAGGTTCCAATGAGCAGTTCTTC. Its protein is CASSTRLAGGSNEQFF.

By share, this clone ranks as medium-sized. The CDR3 spells CASSFTTPGDTEAFF. In DNA form, the CDR3 reads TGTGCCAGCAGCTTTACCACCCCAGGGGACACTGAAGCTTTCTTT. V is TRBV7-9 and J is TRBJ1-1, with D possibly being TRBD1 (6 bases). CDR1 and CDR2 from the germline V gene are SEHNR and FQNEAQ (reference sequence). Trimming took off 3 bases at V and 3 bases at J, with 14 bases between the two ends. The CDR3 consists of 15 residues.

The rearrangement links TRBV27 to TRBJ2-1; a possible D gene is TRBD2 (6 bases). Germline V gene data show CDR1 as MNHEY and CDR2 as SMNVEV (reference sequence). V was cut by 8 bases and J by 2 bases, with 13 bases left in between. The CDR3 is 14 residues long. CDR3 in DNA: TGTGCCAGCTCCCTAGCGCCAACCTACAATGAGCAGTTCTTC. It codes for CASSLAPTYNEQFF.

The gene calls are TRBV18 and TRBJ1-2; tentative D call: TRBD1 (6 bases). CDR1 and CDR2 (germline): KGHSH, LQKENI. The CDR3 has 15 residues. Trimming removed 2 bases at V and 4 bases at J, with 14 bases between. CDR3 region: CASSPTGGRIYGYTF. The CDR3 nucleotides read TGTGCCAGCTCACCAACCGGGGGGCGAATCTATGGCTACACCTTC.

In its sample, this clone was seen once. The CDR3 bases are TGCGCCAGCAGCTTGTTAATACCAGAGGACGGGGAGCTGTTTTTT. Its protein product is CASSLLIPEDGELFF. The chain links TRBV5-1 to TRBJ2-2, with unresolved D. Germline CDR1 and CDR2: SGHRS and YFSETQ. This CDR3 spans 15 amino acids. V lost 1 base, J lost 7 bases, and 14 bases lay in between.

The J gene is TRBJ2-1, the V gene TRBV11-2, with 8 bases fitting TRBD2. This CDR3 region has 17 residues. CDR1 is SGHAT, CDR2 FQNNGV, per germline. Unmatched junction bases numbered 6, after V lost 0 bases and J lost 2 bases. This chain's CDR3 is CASSLEIREGAYNEQFF. As DNA, the CDR3 is TGTGCCAGCAGCTTAGAAATTCGGGAGGGGGCCTACAATGAGCAGTTCTTC.